These 22 T cell receptor beta chains share one sample of origin, sequenced in a study of blood T cell repertoires in COVID-19. Profiling relied on immunoSEQ multiplex PCR, and the TCRdb table lists in-frame clones only, not all of them. The sample lists tens of thousands of clones, around 77% occurring once. Sample: peripheral blood. Receptor source: a human donor in a cohort sampled during active COVID-19.

The rearrangement joins TRBV11-3 to TRBJ2-3; 12 bases are shared with TRBD2. Germline loops: CDR1 SGHNT, CDR2 YENEEA. CDR3 length: 18 residues. Losses at the gene ends were 4 bases for V and 4 bases for J; bases not matched to a gene: 12. DNA of the CDR3: TGTGCCAGCAGCTCTCTAGCGGGGGGGCAAGGAAGAGCAGATACGCAGTATTTT. This codes for CASSSLAGGQGRADTQYF.

This chain connects TRBV5-4 to TRBJ2-1; 10 bases are shared with TRBD2. Germline values: CDR1 SGHNT, CDR2 YYREEE (reference sequence). V was pared by 5 bases and J by 2 bases, with 4 bases of the junction left unmatched. The CDR3 covers 15 residues. The CDR3 DNA reads TGTGCCAGCAGGGAGCGGGGGGGGACCTACAATGAGCAGTTCTTC. It codes for CASRERGGTYNEQFF.

This clone was counted many times. The genes are TRBV18 and TRBJ2-6; D is possibly TRBD2 (5 bases). Trimming took 2 bases from V and 4 from J, leaving 12 bases between them. CDR1 is KGHSH, CDR2 LQKENI, per germline. CDR3 size: 16 residues. In DNA form, the CDR3 reads TGTGCCAGCTCACCAGGTACGGGGTCAGGGGCCAACGTCCTGACTTTC. This sequence encodes CASSPGTGSGANVLTF.

The chain uses TRBV6-2 or TRBV6-3 and TRBJ1-4, with D perhaps TRBD1 (6 bases). This CDR3 has 14 amino acids. Germline V gives CDR1 MNHEY, CDR2 SVGEGT. V lost 6 bases to trimming and J lost 3 bases, with 11 bases between them. CDR3 residues: CASSLDSSNEKLFF. The CDR3 region has the DNA TGTGCCAGCAGCTTGGACAGTTCTAATGAAAAACTGTTTTTT.

This chain connects TRBV5-1 to TRBJ2-3, with no clear D. The germline gives CDR1 SGHRS, CDR2 YFSETQ. V was cut by 0 bases and J by 0 bases, with 8 bases left in between. This CDR3 has 15 residues. The CDR3 DNA is TGCGCCAGCAGCTTGGATCCGACTAGCACAGATACGCAGTATTTT. Residues: CASSLDPTSTDTQYF. The full variable domain, with the rest looked up from reference TRBV5-1 and TRBJ2-3, is KAGVTQTPRYLIKTRGQQVTLSCSPISGHRSVSWYQQTPGQGLQFLFEYFSETQRNKGNFPGRFSGRQFSNSRSEMNVSTLELGDSALYLCASSLDPTSTDTQYFGPGTRLTVL.

The CDR3 DNA follows: TGCAGTGCTAGTTCAGGGGCCAGGGTCACTGAAGCTTTCTTT. Translated, it gives CSASSGARVTEAFF. The chain recombines TRBV20-1 with TRBJ1-1, with a weak D call TRBD1 (6 bases). Germline V gene data show CDR1 as DFQATT and CDR2 as SNEGSKA (reference sequence). The germline V and J ends were trimmed by 3 bases and 4 bases, with 15 bases remaining between them. The CDR3 is made up of 14 amino acids.

The chain employs TRBV7-9 and TRBJ1-4; 7 bases match TRBD1. J gave up 7 bases and V 3 bases, and 8 bases lay outside the gene matches. This CDR3 comprises 15 residues. CDR1 and CDR2 from the germline V gene are SEHNR and FQNEAQ (reference sequence). CDR3 protein: CASSFVGTDTEKLFF. CDR3 coding DNA: TGTGCCAGCAGCTTTGTAGGGACAGACACTGAAAAACTGTTTTTT.

The rearrangement links TRBV19 to TRBJ1-1; 8 nucleotides line up with TRBD1. Germline assignment: CDR1 LNHDA and CDR2 SQIVND (reference sequence). V lost 5 bases, J lost 3 bases, and 8 bases stayed unmatched. The CDR3 contains 15 residues. The CDR3 DNA reads as TGTGCCAGTAGTGGCAGGGGGCATAGACACACTGAAGCTTTCTTT. Translating gives CASSGRGHRHTEAFF. Full variable domain (rest looked up from reference TRBV19 and TRBJ1-1): DGGITQSPKYLFRKEGQNVTLSCEQNLNHDAMYWYRQDPGQGLRLIYYSQIVNDFQKGDIAEGYSVSREKKESFPLTVTSAQKNPTAFYLCASSGRGHRHTEAFFGQGTRLTVV.

CDR3 DNA sequence: TGTGCCAGCAGCCCGATGGGCAGGGGGACGACTAATGAAAAACTGTTTTTT. Amino acids: CASSPMGRGTTNEKLFF. The chain uses TRBV7-9 and TRBJ1-4; the match to TRBD1 covers 7 bases. V shed 5 bases and J 2 bases; nucleotides not matched to a gene: 11. The CDR3 is 17 residues long. Germline V gene lookup returns CDR1 SEHNR and CDR2 FQNEAQ (reference sequence).

V and J are TRBV21-1 and TRBJ1-1; the table's D call TRBD1 went unverified against the DNA. TRBV21-1 is a pseudogene segment. The CDR3 spans 15 residues. For the CDR3, the DNA is TGTGCCAGCAGCAAAGAAATAGGACAGGGGGCGTGGGCTTTCTTT. It translates to CASSKEIGQGAWAFF.

The chain has TRBV6-1 and TRBJ2-1; 8 bases line up with TRBD2. There are 19 residues in the CDR3. V was clipped by 3 bases and J by 8 bases; unmatched bases: 21. Germline CDR1 and CDR2: MNHNS and SASEGT. The CDR3 sequence is CASSDRRYVDNGGADEQFF. DNA of the CDR3: TGTGCCAGCAGTGACCGGCGTTACGTCGACAACGGGGGGGCAGATGAGCAGTTCTTC.

The chain joins TRBV6-4 to TRBJ2-1; a weak D match, TRBD1 (6 bases). The CDR3 extends over 13 amino acids. V shed 5 bases and J shed 5 bases, with 10 bases lying between them. Looked up from germline, CDR1 is MRHNA and CDR2 is SNTAGT. The CDR3 spells CASSPRDNNEQFF. The CDR3 nucleotides read TGTGCCAGCAGTCCAAGGGACAACAATGAGCAGTTCTTC.

V usage is TRBV14 and J usage is TRBJ2-7, with TRBD2 matching over 10 bases. Germline assignment: CDR1 SGHDN and CDR2 FVKESK. CDR3 length: 15 residues. With V trimmed by 3 bases and J by 4 bases, 6 bases remained unmatched. This chain's CDR3 is CASSQASGGFYEQYF. CDR3 in DNA: TGTGCCAGCAGCCAGGCTAGCGGGGGTTTTTACGAGCAGTACTTC.

The V gene is TRBV5-6, the J gene TRBJ2-7; D is unclear. Trimming pared 4 bases from V and 1 base from J, leaving 9 bases between. The germline V gene has CDR1 SGHDT and CDR2 YYEEEE. The CDR3 is 13 amino acids. CDR3 DNA: TGTGCCAGCAGCCCTCCCAGTTCCTACGAGCAGTACTTC. Its protein product is CASSPPSSYEQYF.

The rearrangement links TRBV29-1 to TRBJ1-1; possibly TRBD1 for D (6 bases). The length of the CDR3 is 14 residues. The V end lost 3 bases, the J end lost 4 bases, and 15 bases lay between the germline ends. Per germline, CDR1 SQVTM and CDR2 ANQGSEA. This chain's CDR3 is CSVEHFTGLTEAFF. CDR3 sequence (DNA): TGCAGCGTTGAGCATTTTACAGGGCTCACTGAAGCTTTCTTT. Complete variable domain (other parts from reference TRBV29-1 and TRBJ1-1): SAVISQKPSRDICQRGTSLTIQCQVDSQVTMMFWYRQQPGQSLTLIATANQGSEATYESGFVIDKFPISRPNLTFSTLTVSNMSPEDSSIYLCSVEHFTGLTEAFFGQGTRLTVV.

The CDR3 coding sequence is TGTGCCAGCAGCATGGCGGAGACGGGCAATCAGCCCCAGCATTTT. Its translation: CASSMAETGNQPQHF. The genes are TRBV5-4 and TRBJ1-5; D remains unclear. The CDR3 contains 15 residues. Germline V CDR1 and CDR2: SGHNT, YYREEE (reference sequence). V was cut by 4 bases and J by 2 bases, with 13 bases left in between. Using reference TRBV5-4 and TRBJ1-5 for the parts outside the CDR3, the full variable domain is ETGVTQSPTHLIKTRGQQVTLRCSSQSGHNTVSWYQQALGQGPQFIFQYYREEENGRGNFPPRFSGLQFPNYSSELNVNALELDDSALYLCASSMAETGNQPQHFGDGTRLSIL.

CDR3 amino acids: CASRISGGYEQYF. Written as DNA, the CDR3 is TGTGCCAGCAGGATCTCAGGGGGTTACGAGCAGTACTTC. The chain joins TRBV25-1 to TRBJ2-7, with 7 bases matching TRBD1. CDR1 MGHDK and CDR2 SYGVNS come from the germline V gene. CDR3 length: 13 residues. Unmatched junction bases numbered 6, after V lost 6 bases and J lost 4 bases.

V gene TRBV11-2 combines with J gene TRBJ1-1, with D tentatively TRBD1 (5 bases). Germline V gene data show CDR1 as SGHAT and CDR2 as FQNNGV. V dropped 1 base and J dropped 5 bases, with 11 bases sitting between them. This CDR3 spans 14 amino acids. The CDR3 nucleotides are TGTGCCAGCAGCTTAGGCCTAAGGGGTACTGAAGCTTTCTTT. Translated, it gives CASSLGLRGTEAFF.

This chain uses TRBV19 with TRBJ2-7; tentative D call: TRBD2 (8 bases). Trimming stripped 5 bases from V and 2 bases from J, with 16 bases between. This CDR3 is built from 15 residues. Per germline, CDR1 LNHDA and CDR2 SQIVND (reference sequence). CDR3 sequence: CASSLGTRGPYEQYF. CDR3 nucleotide sequence: TGTGCCAGTAGTCTCGGGACTAGGGGGCCCTACGAGCAGTACTTC. Full variable domain (missing parts from reference TRBV19 and TRBJ2-7): DGGITQSPKYLFRKEGQNVTLSCEQNLNHDAMYWYRQDPGQGLRLIYYSQIVNDFQKGDIAEGYSVSREKKESFPLTVTSAQKNPTAFYLCASSLGTRGPYEQYFGPGTRLTVT.

The genes are TRBV25-1 and TRBJ1-1, with D possibly matching TRBD1 (5 bases). The CDR3 length is 14 residues. The germline V gene encodes CDR1 MGHDK and CDR2 SYGVNS. The V gene lost 7 bases and the J gene lost 2 bases, with 14 bases spanning the gap. The CDR3 sequence: CASIPGGANTEAFF. The CDR3, as DNA: TGTGCCAGCATCCCGGGAGGGGCAAACACTGAAGCTTTCTTT.

V and J are TRBV10-1 and TRBJ1-2, with D tentatively TRBD1 (5 bases). The CDR3 runs to 14 residues. Germline CDR1 reads WNHNN; CDR2 reads SYGVQD (reference sequence). The V and J ends lost 3 bases and 5 bases respectively, with 13 bases between them. CDR3 amino acids: CASSDRGVGYGYTF. The CDR3 DNA follows: TGCGCCAGCAGTGATAGGGGTGTCGGGTATGGCTACACCTTC.

This clone was observed a few times. The J gene is TRBJ1-1, the V gene TRBV3-1 (or the pseudogene TRBV3-2); D perhaps matches TRBD1 (6 bases). Between the trimmed V and J ends, which lost 4 bases and 1 base, there was a span of 10 bases. Germline CDR1 and CDR2: LGHDT and YNNKEL (reference sequence). The CDR3 spans 14 residues. The CDR3 protein is CASSRKGQNTEAFF. CDR3 nucleotides: TGTGCCAGCAGCCGGAAGGGACAGAACACTGAAGCTTTCTTT.